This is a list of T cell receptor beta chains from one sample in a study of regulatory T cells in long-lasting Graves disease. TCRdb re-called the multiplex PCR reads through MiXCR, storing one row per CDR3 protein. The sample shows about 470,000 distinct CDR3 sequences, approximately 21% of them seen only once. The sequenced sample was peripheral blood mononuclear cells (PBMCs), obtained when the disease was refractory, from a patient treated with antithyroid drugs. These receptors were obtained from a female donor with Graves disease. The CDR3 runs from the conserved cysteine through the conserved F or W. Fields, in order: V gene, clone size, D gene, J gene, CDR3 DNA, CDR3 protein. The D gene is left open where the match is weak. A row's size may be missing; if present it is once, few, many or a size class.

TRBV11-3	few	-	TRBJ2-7	TGTGCCAGCAGCCCCTTCGGATTGGGTTCCTACGAGCAGTACTTC	CASSPFGLGSYEQYF
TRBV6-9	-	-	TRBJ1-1	TGTGCCAGCAGTTACTCATACTTGGACACTGAAGCTTTCTTT	CASSYSYLDTEAFF
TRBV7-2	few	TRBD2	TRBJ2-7	TGTGCCAGCAGCCCCTCAGCGGGAGAAATGAACGAGCAGTACTTC	CASSPSAGEMNEQYF
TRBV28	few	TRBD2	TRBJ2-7	TGTGCCGGCAGTTCCCCTAGCGGGACTAAGGACGAGCAGTACTTC	CAGSSPSGTKDEQYF
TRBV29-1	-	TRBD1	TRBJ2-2	TGCAGCGTAAAACCGGGACAGGGATACGGGGAGCTGTTTTTT	CSVKPGQGYGELFF
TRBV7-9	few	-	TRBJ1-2	TGTGCCAGCAGCTCAGGGGAGGCCTATGGCTACACCTTC	CASSSGEAYGYTF
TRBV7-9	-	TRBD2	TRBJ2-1	TGTGCCAGCAGCTTAGCGAGGGGACTAGGGGAGCAGTTCTTC	CASSLARGLGEQFF
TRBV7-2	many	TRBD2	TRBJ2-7	TGTGCCAGCAGCTTAGGGCCTAGCGGGAGGGCATCGTACGAGCAGTACTTC	CASSLGPSGRASYEQYF
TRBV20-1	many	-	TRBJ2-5	TGCAGTGCCCTCGAGGATTCGACTAGTCCTGAGACCCAGTACTTC	CSALEDSTSPETQYF
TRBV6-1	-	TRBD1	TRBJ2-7	TGTGCCAGCAGTCCACAGGACAGGGGGCCCTACGAGCAGTACTTC	CASSPQDRGPYEQYF
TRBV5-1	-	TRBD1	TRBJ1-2	TGCGCCAGCAGGGAAGGGACAGAGGCATCCTACACCTTC	CASREGTEASYTF
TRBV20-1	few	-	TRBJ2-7	TGCAGTGCCCTCTGGACGGGAAGCTCCTACGAGCAGTACTTC	CSALWTGSSYEQYF
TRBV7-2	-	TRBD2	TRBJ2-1	TGTGCCAGCAGCTTCCGACTAGCGGTGGACAATGAGCAGTTCTTC	CASSFRLAVDNEQFF
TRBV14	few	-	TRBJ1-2	TGTGCCAGCAGCCCCTCTGGGAAGGAAAACTATGGCTACACCTTC	CASSPSGKENYGYTF
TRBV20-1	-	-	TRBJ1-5	TGCAGTGCTGCCTGGACTTCTTCGGAGCCCCAGCATTTT	CSAAWTSSEPQHF
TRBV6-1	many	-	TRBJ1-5	TGTGCCAGCAGTGAACCAGGAAGCGCGCCCCAGCATTTT	CASSEPGSAPQHF
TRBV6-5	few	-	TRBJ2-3	TGTGCCAGCAGTTCCGACAGACTCACAGATACGCAGTATTTT	CASSSDRLTDTQYF
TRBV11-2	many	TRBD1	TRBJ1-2	TGTGCCAGCAGCGTGGACAGGGGGCTTGATGGCTACACCTTC	CASSVDRGLDGYTF
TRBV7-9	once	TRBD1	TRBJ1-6	TGTGCCAGCAGCTCAGACAGCCGGGACAGGAGCTCCTATAATTCACCCCTCCACTTT	CASSSDSRDRSSYNSPLHF
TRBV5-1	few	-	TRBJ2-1	TGCGCCAGCAGCTTCGGACTGATGGGCAATGAGCAGTTCTTC	CASSFGLMGNEQFF
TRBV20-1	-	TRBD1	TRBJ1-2	TGCAGTGCCAGAAACCCTCCCTCCGGGACAGTAAGCTATGGCTACACCTTC	CSARNPPSGTVSYGYTF
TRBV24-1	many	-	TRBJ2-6	TGTGCCACCAGTGACCCTATAGACAAAGCCAACGTCCTGACTTTC	CATSDPIDKANVLTF
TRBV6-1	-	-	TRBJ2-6	TGTGCCAGCAGGATGGACCGGGCCAACGTCCTGACTTTC	CASRMDRANVLTF
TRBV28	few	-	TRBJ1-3	TGTGCCAGCAACACCCCTGGGGGGTACTCTGGAAACACCATATATTTT	CASNTPGGYSGNTIYF
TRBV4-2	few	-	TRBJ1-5	TGTGCCAGCAGCTCGGGGGGGGAGGTCAATCAGCCCCAGCATTTT	CASSSGGEVNQPQHF
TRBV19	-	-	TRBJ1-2	TGTGCCAGTAGTATGGCAGTATCCTATGGCTACACCTTC	CASSMAVSYGYTF
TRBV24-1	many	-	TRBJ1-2	TGTGCCACCAGTGATCCACCGAACTATGGCTACACCTTC	CATSDPPNYGYTF
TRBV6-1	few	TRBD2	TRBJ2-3	TGTGCCAGCAAAGTAGCGGGGGGAGATACGCAGTATTTT	CASKVAGGDTQYF
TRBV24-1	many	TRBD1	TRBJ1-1	TGTGCCACCAGTGATTCACAGGGGCGGAACACTAAAGCTTTCTTT	CATSDSQGRNTKAFF
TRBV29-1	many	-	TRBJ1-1	TGCAGCGTTGACCGAGGCAATTCTAACACTGAAGCTTTCTTT	CSVDRGNSNTEAFF
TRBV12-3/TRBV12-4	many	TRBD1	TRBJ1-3	TGTGCCAGCAGTTTACTGACAGGGGGCCGAGGAAACACCATATATTTT	CASSLLTGGRGNTIYF